The present entry profiles one T cell receptor (beta chain) with its context. There is no known antigen for this receptor. The input lacks base qualities; no much larger clone sits a single base away. The germline V gene encodes CDR1 LGHNA and CDR2 YSLEER. The CDR3 has 15 amino acids, counting the end cysteine and phenylalanine. Only CDR3 DNA is held: 45 bases, read in frame from base 1. V loses 4 bases, J loses 5 bases, and the germline ends lie 17 bases apart. These data originate in a study of blood T cell repertoires in COVID-19 (dated by TCRdb to between 2020 and 2021). For the study in its entirety: Samples covering the acute and convalescent phases of COVID-19 were provided by collaborators in the United States, Italy and Spain. The prospective study material was composed of cDNA or gDNA derived from T cells, B-cell-depleted T cells, or PBMCs. A freely available public database, intended as a resource for researchers studying the immune response to SARS-CoV-2, is where the repertoires were released. HLA class I and class II types, where available, came from metadata supplied by the sample provider rather than from assay-based typing. Samples came from the ongoing ImmuneRACE study (first 160 participants) plus 1,254 subjects from 6 global collaborators. The dataset comprised deeply sampled blood TCRbeta repertoires from subjects exposed to, actively infected with, or recovered from COVID-19. Sample metadata almost always included a de-identified subject ID, COVID-19 status, age in years and sex. Overall results and qualifications from the work: How much clinical and demographic metadata was included differed by source and by participant, and the metadata was provided uncurated.

The immunoSEQ Assay, a bias-controlled multiplex PCR, was used to amplify TCRbeta CDR3 regions from genomic DNA. Per the source publication's procedure: The number of nucleated cells in each sample was estimated from the amplification of reference gene primers within the assay. To quantify the absolute abundance of each unique TCRbeta CDR3 rearrangement, sequence reads were collapsed and filtered. Productive Simpson clonality was computed per sample as the square root of Simpson's diversity index over productive rearrangements. TCRdb obtained this table from immuneACCESS and retained in-frame rearrangements with V and J assigned. These tables miss some clones; where compared with another copy, unresolved V genes account for less than half of the shortfall, and the remainder is unexplained. The D gene and trimming were derived from the DNA, and the V and J assignments and clone size from that table. The sample table records some 83,000 clones; around 83% of these occur just once. Together, the top ten hold 3% to 4.5% of the sample.

Each collaborating institution followed its own protocols to collect whole blood in K2EDTA tubes. For TCRbeta analysis, collaborators shipped samples as frozen whole blood, isolated PBMCs, or DNA extracted from either of those sample types. This TCR came from a man aged 50-59 years with acute or convalescent COVID-19. The sequenced material came from peripheral blood. Recombination linked TRBV4-3 to TRBJ2-5; the best D guess is TRBD1, with 7 bases matching. The sequenced DNA is TGCGCCAGCAGCCTAAACAGGGGAAGCGGGGAGACCCAGTACTTC. The encoded protein is CASSLNRGSGETQYF.